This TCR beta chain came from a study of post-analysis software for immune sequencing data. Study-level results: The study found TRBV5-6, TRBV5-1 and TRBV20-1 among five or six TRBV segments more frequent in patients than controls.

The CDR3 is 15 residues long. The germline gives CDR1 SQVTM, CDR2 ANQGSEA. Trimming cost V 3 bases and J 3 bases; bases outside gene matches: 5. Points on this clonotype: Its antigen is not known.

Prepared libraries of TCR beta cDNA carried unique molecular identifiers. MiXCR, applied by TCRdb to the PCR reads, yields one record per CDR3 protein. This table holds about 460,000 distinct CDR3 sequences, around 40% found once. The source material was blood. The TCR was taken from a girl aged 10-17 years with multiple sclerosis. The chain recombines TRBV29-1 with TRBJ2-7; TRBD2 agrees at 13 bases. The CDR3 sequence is CSVDGLAGAGYEQYF. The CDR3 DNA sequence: TGCAGCGTTGATGGACTAGCGGGAGCAGGCTACGAGCAGTACTTC.